The source of this T cell receptor beta chain is a study of control samples from healthy donors and cancer patients (dated by TCRdb to about 2020). Comments on this clone: Its recognized antigen is unknown. Nothing much larger sits one base from this clone, and base qualities are not available.

V is clipped by 2 bases and J by 5 bases, and the sequence between their germline boundaries is 7 bases long. According to the germline V gene (reference sequence), CDR1 reads MNHNY and CDR2 reads SVGAGI. The CDR3, from cysteine to phenylalanine, totals 13 residues. Just CDR3 DNA is preserved here, 39 bases in frame from base 1. The library was prepared using the immunoSEQ multiplex PCR assay. TCRdb took this table from immuneACCESS and kept in-frame rearrangements with V and J called. Such tables lack part of the clones; where checked against another copy, unresolved V genes explain under half of the gap, and the rest is unexplained. The sample profile shows 190,000 or so clones; roughly 91% of them were found once. The ten largest clones represent over 1.3% of the sample.

Recombination connected TRBV6-6 to TRBJ2-1; the D gene lacks a confident call. Input material: blood. The receptor comes from a young man in good health. The CDR3 here reads CASSYEVNNEQFF. The nucleotide sequence reads TGTGCCAGCAGTTACGAAGTAAACAATGAGCAGTTCTTC.